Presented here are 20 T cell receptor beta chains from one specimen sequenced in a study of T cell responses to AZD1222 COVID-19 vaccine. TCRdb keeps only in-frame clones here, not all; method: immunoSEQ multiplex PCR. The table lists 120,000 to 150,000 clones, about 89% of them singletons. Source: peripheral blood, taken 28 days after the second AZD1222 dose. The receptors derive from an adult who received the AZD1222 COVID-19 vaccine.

CDR3 amino acids: CASSLQGLAGISSYNEQFF. The CDR3 DNA follows: TGTGCCAGCAGCTTACAAGGGCTAGCGGGGATATCCTCCTACAATGAGCAGTTCTTC. The V gene is TRBV7-2, the J gene TRBJ2-1, with 9 bases matching TRBD2. Germline lookup yields CDR1 SGHTA and CDR2 FQGNSA. There are 19 residues in the CDR3. J gave up 0 bases and V 2 bases, and 11 bases lay outside the gene matches.

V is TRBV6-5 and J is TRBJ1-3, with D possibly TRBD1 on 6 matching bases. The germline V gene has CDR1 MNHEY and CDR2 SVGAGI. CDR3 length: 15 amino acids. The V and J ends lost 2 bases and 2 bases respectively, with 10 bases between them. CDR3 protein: CASSYGGGTGNTIYF. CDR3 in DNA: TGTGCCAGCAGTTACGGAGGGGGAACTGGAAACACCATATATTTT.

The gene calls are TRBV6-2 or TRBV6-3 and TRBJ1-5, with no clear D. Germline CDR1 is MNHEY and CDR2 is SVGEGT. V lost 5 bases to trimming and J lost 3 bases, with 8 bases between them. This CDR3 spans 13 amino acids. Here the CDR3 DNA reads TGTGCCAGCAGTCTCACAGCCAATCAGCCCCAGCATTTT. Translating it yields CASSLTANQPQHF.

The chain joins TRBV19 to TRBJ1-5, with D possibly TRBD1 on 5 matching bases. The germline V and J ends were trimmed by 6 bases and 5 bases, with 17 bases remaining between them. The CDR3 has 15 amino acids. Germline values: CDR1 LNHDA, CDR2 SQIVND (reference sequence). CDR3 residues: CASRVFNTGDQPQHF. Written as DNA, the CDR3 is TGTGCCAGTAGGGTCTTTAATACAGGTGATCAGCCCCAGCATTTT.

The CDR3 loop is CASRERGPYEQYF. CDR3 coding DNA: TGTGCCAGCAGGGAGCGGGGACCTTACGAGCAGTACTTC. The rearrangement links TRBV6-5 to TRBJ2-7, with TRBD2 matching 7 bases. Germline lookup yields CDR1 MNHEY and CDR2 SVGAGI. V lost 6 bases, J lost 4 bases, and 6 bases stayed unmatched. CDR3 length equals 13 residues.

The CDR3 DNA follows: TGTGCCTGGGGCTTCGGCGGGGGGACAGATACGCAGTATTTT. This codes for CAWGFGGGTDTQYF. This sequence joins TRBV30 and TRBJ2-3; 8 nucleotides align to TRBD2. The V gene end was trimmed by 5 bases and the J gene end by 3 bases; junction bases not matched to a gene: 7. The germline V gene has CDR1 GTSNPN and CDR2 SVGIG (reference sequence). This CDR3 is built from 14 residues.

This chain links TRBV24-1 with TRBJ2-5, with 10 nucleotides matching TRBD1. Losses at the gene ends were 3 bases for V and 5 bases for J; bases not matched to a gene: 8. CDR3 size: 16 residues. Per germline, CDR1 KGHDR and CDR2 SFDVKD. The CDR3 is CATSDAGTGEKETQYF. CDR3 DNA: TGTGCCACCAGTGATGCAGGGACAGGGGAGAAGGAGACCCAGTACTTC.

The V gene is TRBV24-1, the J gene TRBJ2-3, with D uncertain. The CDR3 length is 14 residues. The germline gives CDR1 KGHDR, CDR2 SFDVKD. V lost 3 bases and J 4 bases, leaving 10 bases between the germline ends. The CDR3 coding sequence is TGTGCCACCAGTGATCCCGGCCCCCCAGATACGCAGTATTTT. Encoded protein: CATSDPGPPDTQYF.

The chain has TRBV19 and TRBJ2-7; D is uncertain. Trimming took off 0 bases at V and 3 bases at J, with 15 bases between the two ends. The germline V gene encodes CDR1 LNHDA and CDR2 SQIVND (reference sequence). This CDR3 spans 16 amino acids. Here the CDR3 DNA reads TGTGCCAGTAGTATAGAAGCCCAGGCCGCCCTCTACGAGCAGTACTTC. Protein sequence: CASSIEAQAALYEQYF. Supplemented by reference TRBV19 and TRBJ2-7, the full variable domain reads DGGITQSPKYLFRKEGQNVTLSCEQNLNHDAMYWYRQDPGQGLRLIYYSQIVNDFQKGDIAEGYSVSREKKESFPLTVTSAQKNPTAFYLCASSIEAQAALYEQYFGPGTRLTVT.

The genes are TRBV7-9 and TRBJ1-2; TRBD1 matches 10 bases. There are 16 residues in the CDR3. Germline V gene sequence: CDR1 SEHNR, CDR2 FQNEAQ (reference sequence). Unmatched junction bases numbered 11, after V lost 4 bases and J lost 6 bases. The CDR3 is CASSSGDRGGHDGYTF. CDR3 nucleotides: TGTGCCAGCAGCTCGGGGGACAGGGGAGGTCACGATGGCTACACCTTC.

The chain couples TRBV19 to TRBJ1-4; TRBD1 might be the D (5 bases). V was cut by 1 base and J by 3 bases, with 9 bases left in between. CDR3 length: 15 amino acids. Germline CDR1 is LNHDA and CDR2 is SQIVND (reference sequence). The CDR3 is CASSIAGTANEKLFF. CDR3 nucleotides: TGTGCCAGTAGTATAGCGGGGACGGCTAATGAAAAACTGTTTTTT.

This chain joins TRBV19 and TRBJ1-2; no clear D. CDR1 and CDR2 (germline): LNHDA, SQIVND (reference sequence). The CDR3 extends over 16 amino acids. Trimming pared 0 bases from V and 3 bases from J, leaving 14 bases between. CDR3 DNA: TGTGCCAGTAGTATAGATGGGGAGGGTTTCGACTATGGCTACACCTTC. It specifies CASSIDGEGFDYGYTF.

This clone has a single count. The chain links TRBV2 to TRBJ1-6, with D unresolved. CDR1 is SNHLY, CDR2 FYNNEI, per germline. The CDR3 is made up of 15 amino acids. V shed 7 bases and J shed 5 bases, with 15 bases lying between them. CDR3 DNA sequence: TGTGCCAGCACGGGGAGAGGGTTGGATAATTCACCCCTCCACTTT. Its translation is CASTGRGLDNSPLHF.

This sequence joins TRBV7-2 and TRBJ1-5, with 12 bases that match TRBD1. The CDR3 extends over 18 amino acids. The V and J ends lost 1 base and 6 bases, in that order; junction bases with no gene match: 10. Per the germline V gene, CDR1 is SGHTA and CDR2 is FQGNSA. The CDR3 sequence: CASSLVHPGTGGGQPQHF. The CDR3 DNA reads TGTGCCAGCAGCTTAGTGCATCCTGGGACAGGGGGCGGTCAGCCCCAGCATTTT. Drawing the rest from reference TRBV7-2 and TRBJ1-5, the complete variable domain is GAGVSQSPSNKVTEKGKDVELRCDPISGHTALYWYRQSLGQGLEFLIYFQGNSAPDKSGLPSDRFSAERTGGSVSTLTIQRTQQEDSAVYLCASSLVHPGTGGGQPQHFGDGTRLSIL.

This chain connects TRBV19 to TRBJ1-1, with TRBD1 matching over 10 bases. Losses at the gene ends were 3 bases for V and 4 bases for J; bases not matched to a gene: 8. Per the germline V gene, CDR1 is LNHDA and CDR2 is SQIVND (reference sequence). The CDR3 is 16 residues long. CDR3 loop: CASSIPRGQGGTEAFF. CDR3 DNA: TGTGCCAGTAGTATCCCCCGAGGACAGGGGGGCACTGAAGCTTTCTTT.

Written as DNA, the CDR3 is TGTGCCAGCCGCCCTGGTAGACGCTACCAAGAGACCCAGTACTTC. Translating it yields CASRPGRRYQETQYF. The chain couples TRBV6-5 to TRBJ2-5; unclear D gene. The CDR3 extends over 15 amino acids. Trimming took off 8 bases at V and 0 bases at J, with 16 bases between the two ends. Germline-derived CDR1 and CDR2 are MNHEY and SVGAGI.

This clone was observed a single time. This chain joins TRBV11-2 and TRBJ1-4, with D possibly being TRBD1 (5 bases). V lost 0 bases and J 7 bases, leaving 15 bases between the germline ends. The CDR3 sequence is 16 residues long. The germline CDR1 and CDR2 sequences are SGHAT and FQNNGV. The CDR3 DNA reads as TGTGCCAGCAGCTTAGATTTGAGTCGCGGGGGTGAAAAACTGTTTTTT. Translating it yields CASSLDLSRGGEKLFF.

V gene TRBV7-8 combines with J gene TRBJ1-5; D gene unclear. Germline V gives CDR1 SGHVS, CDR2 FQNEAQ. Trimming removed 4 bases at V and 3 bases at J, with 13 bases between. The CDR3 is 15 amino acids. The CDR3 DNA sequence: TGTGCCAGCAGCTACGTGGAACAGCCCAATCAGCCCCAGCATTTT. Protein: CASSYVEQPNQPQHF.

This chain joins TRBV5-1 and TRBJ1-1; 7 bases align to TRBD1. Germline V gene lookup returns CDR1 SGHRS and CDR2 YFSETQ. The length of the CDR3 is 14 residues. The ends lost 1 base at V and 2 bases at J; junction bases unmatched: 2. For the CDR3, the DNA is TGCGCCAGCAGCTTGACAGGGGTAAACACTGAAGCTTTCTTT. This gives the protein CASSLTGVNTEAFF.

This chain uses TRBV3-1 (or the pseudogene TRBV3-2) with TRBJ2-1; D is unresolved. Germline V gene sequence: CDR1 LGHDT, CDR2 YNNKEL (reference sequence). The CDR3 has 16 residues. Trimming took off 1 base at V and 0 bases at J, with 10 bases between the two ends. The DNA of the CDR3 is TGTGCCAGCAGCCAAGGTGGCCGAAGCTCCTACAATGAGCAGTTCTTC. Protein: CASSQGGRSSYNEQFF.